The present T cell receptor beta chain was sequenced within a study of spatial heterogeneity in lung cancer. Study-wide context: Detected sequences consistently included more beta-chain ones than alpha-chain ones. Study-level results: Tumor mutation count correlated with how many alpha and beta TCRs expanded intratumorally.

Time point here: sample taken at primary tumor resection. Unsorted whole RNA from tumor, nontumor lung or frozen PBMC underwent sequencing. TCRdb reanalysed the 5' RACE reads using MiXCR and keeps one entry per CDR3 protein. This sample has more than 25,000 distinct CDR3 sequences, with under 8.5% found just once. This clonotype has ten or more counts. The antigen is not known. The V gene lost 1 base and the J gene lost 5 bases, with 9 bases spanning the gap. Germline CDR1 reads LGHNA; CDR2 reads YNFKEQ. The CDR3 is made up of 14 amino acids. The specimen was lung tumor tissue, collected at surgery. The chain joins TRBV4-2 to TRBJ1-5; no reliable D call. This receptor was identified in a male donor with early-stage non-small cell lung cancer. CDR3 protein: CASSQGAAYQPQHF. The CDR3 coding sequence is TGTGCCAGCAGCCAAGGTGCAGCCTATCAGCCCCAGCATTTT.